A single sample is the source of the 6 T cell receptor beta chains below, sequenced in a study of blood T cell repertoires in COVID-19 (dated by TCRdb to about 2020). The method behind the library was the immunoSEQ multiplex PCR assay. In TCRdb, the immuneACCESS table is reduced to in-frame sequences with V and J assigned. These tables do not hold every clone; where another copy was compared, an unresolved V gene accounts for under half, and the others remain unexplained. The sample profile shows fewer than 75,000 clones; 85% to 95% of them were found once. The ten largest clones add up to around 4.3% of the sample. Sequencing used peripheral blood. These receptors were collected from a man aged 50 or older with active COVID-19.

The CDR3 DNA reads TGTGCCAGCAGCTTGGTGGGACTCATAAACAATGAGCAGTTCTTC. This gives the protein CASSLVGLINNEQFF. This chain joins TRBV5-5 and TRBJ2-1, with D possibly TRBD2 on 6 matching bases. Per germline, CDR1 SGHKS and CDR2 YYEKEE (reference sequence). Trimming removed 0 bases from V and 5 bases from J, with 12 bases in between. This CDR3 contains 15 residues.

This chain joins TRBV19 and TRBJ1-5; possible D gene TRBD1, 6 bases. Between the trimmed V and J ends, which lost 4 bases and 6 bases, there was a span of 10 bases. Germline V CDR1 and CDR2: LNHDA, SQIVND (reference sequence). This CDR3 contains 13 residues. The CDR3 spells CASSNRDGQPQHF. For the CDR3, the DNA is TGTGCCAGTAGTAACAGGGACGGTCAGCCCCAGCATTTT.

This clone was found once. V usage is TRBV11-2 and J usage is TRBJ1-2, with D possibly being TRBD1 (5 bases). V dropped 2 bases and J dropped 4 bases, with 8 bases sitting between them. CDR3 length: 13 residues. Germline lookup yields CDR1 SGHAT and CDR2 FQNNGV. CDR3 nucleotide sequence: TGTGCCAGCAGCTTACAGGGAACCTATGGCTACACCTTC. Translating gives CASSLQGTYGYTF. Full variable domain (outside the CDR3, taken from reference TRBV11-2 and TRBJ1-2): EAGVAQSPRYKIIEKRQSVAFWCNPISGHATLYWYQQILGQGPKLLIQFQNNGVVDDSQLPKDRFSAERLKGVDSTLKIQPAKLEDSAVYLCASSLQGTYGYTFGSGTRLTVV.

This clone was counted between two and nine times. The genes are TRBV7-3 and TRBJ2-2; unclear D gene. Germline V lookup: CDR1 SGHTA, CDR2 FQGTGA. With 10 bases removed from V and 0 bases from J, the gap between germline ends came to 12 bases. This CDR3 has 14 residues. The CDR3 sequence is CATCLAANTGELFF. The CDR3 nucleotides read TGTGCCACCTGCCTGGCCGCGAACACCGGGGAGCTGTTTTTT.

By proportion, this clone is medium-sized. The chain links TRBV4-3 to TRBJ2-3, with D tentatively TRBD1 (6 bases). CDR1 and CDR2 (germline): LGHNA, YSLEER. CDR3 length equals 15 residues. The V and J ends lost 0 bases and 4 bases respectively, with 11 bases between them. The CDR3 DNA is TGCGCCAGCAGCCAAGATCGAACAGGGCCAGATACGCAGTATTTT. Translated: CASSQDRTGPDTQYF.

This chain connects TRBV6-2 or TRBV6-3 to TRBJ2-3; the match to TRBD2 covers 7 bases. The CDR3 is 17 amino acids. J lost 6 bases, V lost 6 bases, and 18 bases had no gene match. Germline V lookup: CDR1 MNHEY, CDR2 SVGEGT. This chain's CDR3 is CASSTLGLVIGADTQYF. As DNA, the CDR3 is TGTGCCAGCAGCACACTTGGACTAGTCATCGGGGCGGATACGCAGTATTTT.